The 7 T cell receptor beta chains below all came from one sample that was sequenced in a study of long-term antiretroviral therapy in people with HIV. This was the immunoSEQ v3.0 assay at survey level. The data were produced by immunoSEQ multiplex PCR, yet TCRdb's version contains in-frame clones alone and is incomplete. This table holds some 18,000 clones, roughly 90% found once. The source material was unsorted PBMCs, sampled 2.1 years after starting antiretroviral therapy. Source of these receptors: a man between 18 and 35 years old with HIV.

J is TRBJ2-7 and V is TRBV7-8; 8 bases map to TRBD1. CDR1 is SGHVS, CDR2 FQNEAQ, per germline. V lost 5 bases to trimming and J lost 5 bases; unmatched junction nucleotides: 8. CDR3 length: 14 residues. In DNA, the CDR3 is TGTGCCAGCAGCCTAGGACAGGGCGGGGACGAGCAGTACTTC. It specifies CASSLGQGGDEQYF.

V is TRBV5-6 and J is TRBJ1-2; maybe TRBD1 (6 bases). CDR1 is SGHDT, CDR2 YYEEEE, per germline. The CDR3 runs to 18 residues. Trimming shortened V by 3 bases and J by 1 base, and 22 bases separated the two germline ends. The DNA of the CDR3 is TGTGCCAGCAGCTCTTGGCCGGGACATTTGGCCCGTAACTATGGCTACACCTTC. Protein sequence: CASSSWPGHLARNYGYTF.

V and J are TRBV9 and TRBJ2-3, with 9 bases that match TRBD2. This CDR3 comprises 14 residues. The V gene's germline CDR1 is SGDLS and CDR2 YYNGEE. V was pared by 5 bases and J by 1 base, with 2 bases of the junction left unmatched. The CDR3 nucleotides read TGTGCCAGCAGTAGCGGGGGAGGCACAGATACGCAGTATTTT. Protein sequence: CASSSGGGTDTQYF.

This chain joins TRBV2 and TRBJ1-6, with 7 bases identical to TRBD1. Losses at the gene ends were 7 bases for V and 7 bases for J; bases not matched to a gene: 7. The germline V gene has CDR1 SNHLY and CDR2 FYNNEI. This CDR3 region has 14 residues. As DNA, the CDR3 is TGTGCCAGCAATTTAAACAGGGGAAATTCACCCCTCCACTTT. As protein: CASNLNRGNSPLHF.

The chain uses TRBV25-1 and TRBJ2-1; 7 nucleotides agree with TRBD2. CDR3 length: 15 residues. Unmatched junction bases numbered 7, after V lost 4 bases and J lost 4 bases. CDR1 is MGHDK and CDR2 is SYGVNS in the germline V gene. This CDR3 reads CASSGGGTDYNEQFF. The CDR3, as DNA: TGTGCCAGCAGTGGGGGGGGGACTGATTACAATGAGCAGTTCTTC.

Relative to its sample, this clone is medium-sized. This chain links TRBV19 with TRBJ1-2; TRBD1 might be the D (5 bases). The CDR3 extends over 15 amino acids. Trimming pared 6 bases from V and 4 bases from J, leaving 18 bases between. The germline V gene has CDR1 LNHDA and CDR2 SQIVND (reference sequence). CDR3 in amino acids: CASSRDGASSYGYTF. Written as DNA, the CDR3 is TGTGCCAGTAGCCGGGACGGGGCTTCGAGCTATGGCTACACCTTC.

V and J are TRBV27 and TRBJ2-1; no clear D gene. Germline assignment: CDR1 MNHEY and CDR2 SMNVEV (reference sequence). The CDR3 sequence is 14 residues long. V dropped 5 bases and J dropped 0 bases, with 8 bases sitting between them. The CDR3 reads CASSRSSSYNEQFF. For the CDR3, the DNA is TGTGCCAGCAGTAGGTCAAGCTCCTACAATGAGCAGTTCTTC.